A single sample is the source of the 29 T cell receptor beta chains below, sequenced in a study of PD-L1 blockade in urothelial cancer. Only in-frame clones appear in the TCRdb table, and some are missing; sequencing was by immunoSEQ multiplex PCR. Of about 120,000 clones in the sample, about 89% were seen once. Noted time point: peripheral blood 6 weeks after treatment start. This sample comprised PBMCs, obtained around atezolizumab (anti-PD-L1) treatment. These receptors all come from a man aged 55 to 69 with urothelial cancer.

The chain joins TRBV19 to TRBJ1-5, with D possibly being TRBD1 (6 bases). Germline values: CDR1 LNHDA, CDR2 SQIVND (reference sequence). With 9 bases removed from V and 7 bases from J, the gap between germline ends came to 28 bases. CDR3 length: 17 amino acids. The CDR3 sequence: CASQPRQGPTIGQPQHF. The CDR3, as DNA: TGTGCCAGCCAACCTAGGCAGGGGCCCACCATCGGGCAGCCCCAGCATTTT.

The chain is built from TRBV5-1 and TRBJ2-3, with TRBD2 matching 9 bases. V trimming: 0 bases; J trimming: 5 bases; junction bases outside the gene matches: 1. Germline values: CDR1 SGHRS, CDR2 YFSETQ. The length of the CDR3 is 14 residues. DNA for the CDR3: TGCGCCAGCAGCTTGGTGCGGGGGGGAGATACGCAGTATTTT. Its translation: CASSLVRGGDTQYF.

V gene TRBV11-1 combines with J gene TRBJ1-1; D is uncertain. V was pared by 5 bases and J by 0 bases, with 7 bases between. Per the germline V gene, CDR1 is SGHAT and CDR2 is FQDESV (reference sequence). The CDR3 runs 13 residues. The CDR3, as DNA: TGTGCCAGCAGCCAGGCAGTGAACACTGAAGCTTTCTTT. Its protein product is CASSQAVNTEAFF.

The CDR3 sequence is CASRGQSTDTQYF. In DNA form, the CDR3 reads TGTGCCAGCAGAGGACAGAGCACAGATACGCAGTATTTT. The rearrangement links TRBV6-4 to TRBJ2-3; perhaps TRBD1 as D (6 bases). The length of the CDR3 is 13 residues. Trimming removed 6 bases at V and 0 bases at J, with 7 bases between. CDR1 is MRHNA, CDR2 SNTAGT, per germline.

The rearrangement uses TRBV6-1 and TRBJ1-5; 8 bases are a match to TRBD1. Germline V gives CDR1 MNHNS, CDR2 SASEGT. V was pared by 2 bases and J by 3 bases, with 15 bases of the junction left unmatched. CDR3 length equals 19 residues. The CDR3: CASSEFLGGTGFNNQPQHF. The DNA for the CDR3 is TGTGCCAGCAGTGAATTTCTCGGTGGGACAGGCTTTAACAATCAGCCCCAGCATTTT.

The V gene is TRBV15, the J gene TRBJ2-1; 8 bases match TRBD1. The CDR3 is 13 amino acids. The V gene's germline CDR1 is LNHNV and CDR2 YYDKDF (reference sequence). The CDR3 bases are TGTGCTTCCACAGGGGGCTCCTACAATGAGCAGTTCTTC. Protein sequence: CASTGGSYNEQFF.

The chain has TRBV27 and TRBJ1-2, with D unresolved. The V end lost 0 bases, the J end lost 2 bases, and 7 bases lay between the germline ends. Germline V lookup: CDR1 MNHEY, CDR2 SMNVEV (reference sequence). The CDR3 loop spans 14 amino acids. The DNA of the CDR3 is TGTGCCAGCAGTTTATCGTCCGGGAACTATGGCTACACCTTC. This codes for CASSLSSGNYGYTF.

This clone was recorded only once. This chain joins TRBV9 and TRBJ2-5; D unclear. V lost 0 bases and J lost 5, with 5 bases in between. Germline lookup yields CDR1 SGDLS and CDR2 YYNGEE. This CDR3 has 12 residues. CDR3 amino acids: CASSVAGETQYF. As DNA, the CDR3 is TGTGCCAGCAGCGTAGCTGGCGAGACCCAGTACTTC.

V gene TRBV15 combines with J gene TRBJ2-7, with 9 bases fitting TRBD1. CDR1 and CDR2 from the germline V gene are LNHNV and YYDKDF (reference sequence). Trimming took 4 bases from V and 6 from J; bases not matched to a gene: 10. This CDR3 comprises 15 residues. Here the CDR3 reads CATSIAGTGNVEQYF. The CDR3 DNA follows: TGTGCCACCAGCATAGCCGGGACAGGGAATGTCGAGCAGTACTTC.

The V and J genes are TRBV2 and TRBJ1-5, with TRBD1 matching 7 bases. There are 15 residues in the CDR3. The ends lost 6 bases at V and 0 bases at J; junction bases unmatched: 5. Germline V gene sequence: CDR1 SNHLY, CDR2 FYNNEI. CDR3 in DNA: TGTGCCAGCAGGCCGGGACAGATTAGCAATCAGCCCCAGCATTTT. Its protein is CASRPGQISNQPQHF.

The J gene is TRBJ2-7, the V gene TRBV5-1; TRBD1 matches 7 bases. Germline values: CDR1 SGHRS, CDR2 YFSETQ. V lost 0 bases and J lost 0; bases outside the gene matches: 3. This CDR3 contains 15 residues. The CDR3 region is CASSLAQGVSYEQYF. The CDR3 nucleotides are TGCGCCAGCAGCTTGGCCCAGGGGGTCTCCTACGAGCAGTACTTC.

The chain recombines TRBV28 with TRBJ2-7; 9 nucleotides match TRBD1. CDR3 length: 16 amino acids. V dropped 2 bases and J dropped 3; count of bases not matched to a gene: 8. Germline V gene data show CDR1 as MDHEN and CDR2 as SYDVKM. This chain's CDR3 is CASSLGGTGRFYEQYF. For the CDR3, the DNA is TGTGCCAGCAGTTTAGGCGGGACAGGGAGGTTCTACGAGCAGTACTTC.

The genes are TRBV18 and TRBJ1-5, with no clear D. The CDR3 contains 13 residues. Germline assignment: CDR1 KGHSH and CDR2 LQKENI. Deletions cut 3 bases from V and 0 bases from J, with 3 bases between. Here the CDR3 reads CASSPASNQPQHF. The CDR3 bases are TGTGCCAGCTCACCGGCTAGCAATCAGCCCCAGCATTTT.

The V gene is TRBV6-1, the J gene TRBJ1-2; no reliable D call. V lost 7 bases and J 0 bases, leaving 15 bases between the germline ends. Germline CDR1 and CDR2: MNHNS and SASEGT. The CDR3 consists of 15 residues. Written as DNA, the CDR3 is TGTGCCAGCATTCGGGGAAGAGGAACTAACTATGGCTACACCTTC. Amino acids: CASIRGRGTNYGYTF.

The chain recombines TRBV5-1 with TRBJ1-1, with D unresolved. Trimming removed 0 bases at V and 6 bases at J, with 9 bases between. Germline CDR1 reads SGHRS; CDR2 reads YFSETQ. This CDR3 is 13 amino acids long. This CDR3 reads CASSLAGIAEAFF. The CDR3 DNA is TGCGCCAGCAGCTTGGCGGGGATCGCTGAAGCTTTCTTT. The full variable domain, with the rest looked up from reference TRBV5-1 and TRBJ1-1, is KAGVTQTPRYLIKTRGQQVTLSCSPISGHRSVSWYQQTPGQGLQFLFEYFSETQRNKGNFPGRFSGRQFSNSRSEMNVSTLELGDSALYLCASSLAGIAEAFFGQGTRLTVV.

The CDR3 protein is CASSERVNYGYTF. The CDR3 DNA is TGTGCCAGCAGTGAGAGGGTTAACTATGGCTACACCTTC. This chain joins TRBV6-1 and TRBJ1-2; D uncertain. This CDR3 spans 13 amino acids. V gave up 3 bases and J gave up 1 base, with 6 bases separating them. Germline-derived CDR1 and CDR2 are MNHNS and SASEGT.

V is TRBV5-1 and J is TRBJ1-4; 8 positions match TRBD1. V trimming: 7 bases; J trimming: 7 bases; junction bases outside the gene matches: 9. The germline gives CDR1 SGHRS, CDR2 YFSETQ. CDR3 length equals 14 residues. CDR3 region: CASGSTGASEKLFF. In nucleotides, the CDR3 is TGCGCCAGCGGATCGACAGGGGCGAGTGAAAAACTGTTTTTT.

The J gene is TRBJ2-2, the V gene TRBV7-2; 7 positions agree with TRBD1. The V segment lost 1 base and the J segment 2 bases; nucleotides outside the gene matches: 1. Germline-derived CDR1 and CDR2 are SGHTA and FQGNSA. This CDR3 has 15 amino acids. CDR3 sequence (DNA): TGTGCCAGCAGCTTAGACAGGGGTAACACCGGGGAGCTGTTTTTT. It yields the protein CASSLDRGNTGELFF.

In DNA, the CDR3 is TGTGCCAGCAGCCCCCTTGGGCTGCTACCATGGTTCTTC. Residues: CASSPLGLLPWFF. This chain connects TRBV14 to TRBJ2-1; D is ambiguous. The CDR3 is 13 residues long. Germline assignment: CDR1 SGHDN and CDR2 FVKESK. Trimming took off 4 bases at V and 15 bases at J, with 19 bases between the two ends.

In this sample, this clone turned up once. The V gene is TRBV13, the J gene TRBJ1-5, with D unresolved. The V end lost 5 bases, the J end lost 1 base, and 9 bases lay between the germline ends. The CDR3 runs 14 residues. Germline V CDR1 and CDR2: PRHDT, FYEKMQ (reference sequence). As DNA, the CDR3 is TGTGCCAGCAGCCGCTGGGCCAGCAATCAGCCCCAGCATTTT. This encodes CASSRWASNQPQHF.

The CDR3 here is CASSSTGKNTEAFF. Here the CDR3 DNA reads TGTGCCAGCAGCTCGACAGGGAAGAACACTGAAGCTTTCTTT. The J gene is TRBJ1-1, the V gene TRBV7-6; 7 nucleotides match TRBD1. The CDR3 has 14 amino acids. The V gene end was trimmed by 4 bases and the J gene end by 1 base; junction bases not matched to a gene: 3. The germline V gene has CDR1 SGHVS and CDR2 FNYEAQ.

V and J are TRBV11-1 and TRBJ2-2; tentatively, D is TRBD2 (6 bases). The CDR3 has 16 residues. Germline V CDR1 and CDR2: SGHAT, FQDESV (reference sequence). The V gene lost 7 bases and the J gene lost 2 bases, with 17 bases spanning the gap. CDR3 amino acids: CASTSFSSGNTGELFF. CDR3 in DNA: TGTGCCAGCACCTCCTTTAGTAGCGGTAACACCGGGGAGCTGTTTTTT.

CDR3 amino acids: CASRGQGAYYGYTF. CDR3 DNA: TGTGCCAGCAGGGGACAGGGGGCCTACTATGGCTACACCTTC. This chain joins TRBV6-6 and TRBJ1-2, with 12 bases matching TRBD1. This CDR3 spans 14 amino acids. CDR1 and CDR2 (germline): MNHNY, SVGAGI (reference sequence). J was trimmed by 3 bases and V by 6 bases; bases with no gene match: 2.

The chain has TRBV30 and TRBJ1-1; 9 positions agree with TRBD1. V was pared by 1 base and J by 5 bases, with 8 bases of the junction left unmatched. The CDR3 runs 15 residues. Looked up from germline, CDR1 is GTSNPN and CDR2 is SVGIG (reference sequence). The CDR3 sequence: CAWSGWGQGETEAFF. CDR3 nucleotides: TGTGCCTGGAGTGGTTGGGGACAGGGAGAAACTGAAGCTTTCTTT.

The chain joins TRBV5-1 to TRBJ1-1; 9 nucleotides match TRBD1. Germline CDR1 and CDR2: SGHRS and YFSETQ. The V segment lost 6 bases and the J segment 5 bases; nucleotides outside the gene matches: 5. The CDR3 contains 13 residues. The CDR3 here is CASTIGQGTEAFF. The CDR3 DNA reads as TGCGCCAGCACCATTGGACAGGGGACTGAAGCTTTCTTT.

The V and J genes are TRBV7-2 and TRBJ2-3; TRBD2 matches at 8 bases. Germline trimming cut 5 bases from V and 0 bases from J; bases unmatched to any gene: 7. CDR3 length equals 16 residues. The V gene's germline CDR1 is SGHTA and CDR2 FQGNSA. As DNA, the CDR3 is TGTGCCAGCAGCCCGGGGGGGACCTCTAGCACAGATACGCAGTATTTT. Protein: CASSPGGTSSTDTQYF.

The chain links TRBV5-3 to TRBJ2-6; TRBD1 might be the D (6 bases). TRBV5-3 counts as an open reading frame of uncertain function. Deletions cut 2 bases from V and 0 bases from J, with 12 bases between. The CDR3 is 17 amino acids. CDR3 bases: TGTGCCAGAAGCTTTAGACAGGAACGCTCTGGGGCCAACGTCCTGACTTTC. This codes for CARSFRQERSGANVLTF.

The chain uses TRBV10-3 and TRBJ2-2, with a possible D match to TRBD2 (6 bases). Germline assignment: CDR1 ENHRY and CDR2 SYGVKD. Trimming removed 9 bases at V and 6 bases at J, with 17 bases between. The CDR3 loop spans 14 amino acids. The CDR3 sequence: CAMGRAGRPGELFF. The CDR3 coding sequence is TGTGCCATGGGGCGGGCGGGAAGACCCGGGGAGCTGTTTTTT.

The chain recombines TRBV4-1 with TRBJ1-3, with TRBD1 as a possible D gene (5 bases). CDR1 is MGHRA and CDR2 is YSYEKL in the germline V gene. Between the trimmed V and J ends, which lost 4 bases and 0 bases, there was a span of 16 bases. There are 17 residues in the CDR3. CDR3 protein: CASSRPRDRDSGNTIYF. The CDR3 region has the DNA TGCGCCAGCAGCCGCCCGCGGGACCGTGACTCTGGAAACACCATATATTTT.